Following are 5 T cell receptor beta chains from one sample sequenced in a study of blood T cell repertoires in COVID-19. The assay was immunoSEQ multiplex PCR, and TCRdb's table has in-frame clones only and misses some. This sample carries under 200,000 clones, around four fifths of them seen once, and the ten largest clones take approximately 0.99%. Source material: peripheral blood. These receptor sequences come from a man aged 55-75 years with COVID-19, enrolled during active disease.

V usage is TRBV6-5 and J usage is TRBJ1-2; D perhaps matches TRBD1 (6 bases). The CDR3 spans 13 residues. The germline CDR1 and CDR2 sequences are MNHEY and SVGAGI. The germline V and J ends were trimmed by 6 bases and 1 base, with 9 bases remaining between them. CDR3 sequence reads: CASSAQGNYGYTF. CDR3 in DNA: TGTGCCAGCAGCGCACAGGGTAACTATGGCTACACCTTC.

The chain uses TRBV11-2 and TRBJ2-1, with 14 bases matching TRBD2. V shed 4 bases, J shed 6 bases, and the junction held 8 bases outside the gene matches. This CDR3 region has 17 residues. Germline V gene data show CDR1 as SGHAT and CDR2 as FQNNGV. The chain's CDR3 is CASSSPQTSGRANEQFF. CDR3 DNA: TGTGCCAGCAGCTCTCCCCAGACTAGCGGGAGGGCCAATGAGCAGTTCTTC.

This chain links TRBV11-2 with TRBJ2-7; 9 positions match TRBD1. This CDR3 contains 15 residues. CDR1 and CDR2 from the germline V gene are SGHAT and FQNNGV. V gave up 2 bases and J gave up 2 bases; unmatched junction bases: 4. The CDR3 region has the DNA TGTGCCAGCAGCTTATCCGGGACAGGGACCTACGAGCAGTACTTC. Translated: CASSLSGTGTYEQYF.

The chain combines TRBV6-1 with TRBJ1-2; possibly TRBD1 for D (6 bases). The CDR3 loop spans 14 amino acids. The V and J ends lost 1 base and 5 bases respectively, with 11 bases between them. Germline V gene sequence: CDR1 MNHNS, CDR2 SASEGT. For the CDR3, the DNA is TGTGCCAGCAGTGAAGAACAGGGAAGGTATGGCTACACCTTC. This gives the protein CASSEEQGRYGYTF.

V and J are TRBV2 and TRBJ1-3; 8 bases match TRBD1. This CDR3 comprises 15 residues. Germline assignment: CDR1 SNHLY and CDR2 FYNNEI. Losses at the gene ends were 6 bases for V and 0 bases for J; bases not matched to a gene: 4. The DNA for the CDR3 is TGTGCCAGCAGCGGACAGGGATACTCTGGAAACACCATATATTTT. Translation: CASSGQGYSGNTIYF. Based on the CDR3 plus reference TRBV2 and TRBJ1-3, the full variable domain is EPEVTQTPSHQVTQMGQEVILRCVPISNHLYFYWYRQILGQKVEFLVSFYNNEISEKSEIFDDQFSVERPDGSNFTLKIRSTKLEDSAMYFCASSGQGYSGNTIYFGEGSWLTVV.